Following are 2 T cell receptor beta chains from one sample sequenced in a study of shared clonotypes between healthy human individuals. Clones were sequenced by immunoSEQ multiplex PCR, and TCRdb holds only the in-frame ones, with some missing. The repertoire holds some 1 million clones, about 76% seen once, with about 1.5% in the top ten. Sequenced sample: memory CD4+ T cells sorted from blood. The subset was: CD45RA-negative fraction. The receptors here all came from a man between 18 and 29 years old in good health.

The genes are TRBV7-2 and TRBJ2-5; D may correspond to TRBD1 or TRBD2 (6 bases each). Germline CDR1 SGHTA, CDR2 FQGNSA. CDR3 length: 13 amino acids. The V end was cut by 6 bases, the J end by 6 bases, with 14 bases between. CDR3 coding DNA: TGTGCCAGCAGTTCCGGGGGCGTACAGACCCAGTACTTC. This sequence encodes CASSSGGVQTQYF.

This clone was picked up one time. The J gene is TRBJ2-6, the V gene TRBV5-6, with 9 bases identical to TRBD2. This CDR3 is built from 17 residues. Germline loops: CDR1 SGHDT, CDR2 YYEEEE. The V segment lost 0 bases and the J segment 4 bases; nucleotides outside the gene matches: 5. This chain's CDR3 is CASSLDQGLAGANVLTF. The CDR3 region has the DNA TGTGCCAGCAGCTTGGATCAGGGACTAGCCGGGGCCAACGTCCTGACTTTC.